The 19 T cell receptor beta chains below were found in one sample sequenced in a study of post-analysis software for immune sequencing data. These receptors are not linked to any known antigen. The TCR beta cDNA libraries carried unique molecular identifiers. MiXCR, applied by TCRdb to the PCR reads, yields one record per CDR3 protein. The sample contains about 400,000 distinct CDR3 sequences, less than 35% of which appear only once. Study conclusions and caveats: With TRBV5-6, TRBV5-1 and TRBV20-1 included, five TRBV segments were more frequent in patients than in controls.

The specimen was blood. All receptors derive from a girl aged 5-17 years with multiple sclerosis.

V is TRBV29-1 and J is TRBJ1-2, with D uncertain. V shed 3 bases and J shed 2 bases, with 13 bases lying between them. This CDR3 spans 14 amino acids. The germline V gene encodes CDR1 SQVTM and CDR2 ANQGSEA. The CDR3 nucleotides are TGCAGCGTTGACGTAGTGCAGAGCAACTATGGCTACACCTTC. Encoded protein: CSVDVVQSNYGYTF.

Concerning this clonotype: Sequence at one end of the junction differs from germline and may be a read error. V and J are TRBV2 and TRBJ1-6, with 10 bases aligning to TRBD1. The V gene's germline CDR1 is SNHLY and CDR2 FYNNEI. The CDR3 contains 14 residues. The chain's CDR3 is CASSDRGQDSPLHF. The CDR3, as DNA: TGCGCCAGCAGTGACAGGGGGCAAGATTCACCCCTCCACTTT.

This chain connects TRBV2 to TRBJ1-5, with D perhaps matching TRBD1 (6 bases). This CDR3 spans 14 amino acids. CDR1 is SNHLY and CDR2 is FYNNEI in the germline V gene. The germline V and J ends were trimmed by 8 bases and 2 bases, with 13 bases remaining between them. The CDR3 protein is CASGRDIGNQPQHF. The CDR3 DNA reads as TGTGCCAGCGGTAGGGACATTGGCAATCAGCCCCAGCATTTT.

This chain joins TRBV27 and TRBJ2-7, with 7 bases identical to TRBD1. This CDR3 spans 12 amino acids. The V segment lost 5 bases and the J segment 6 bases; nucleotides outside the gene matches: 4. Germline V lookup: CDR1 MNHEY, CDR2 SMNVEV (reference sequence). CDR3 nucleotides: TGTGCCAGCAGTCACAGGGGTAGCGAGCAGTACTTC. It is translated as CASSHRGSEQYF.

This sequence joins TRBV4-1 and TRBJ2-3; a possible D gene is TRBD2 (7 bases). The CDR3 contains 17 residues. Germline assignment: CDR1 MGHRA and CDR2 YSYEKL. V was pared by 5 bases and J by 4 bases, with 22 bases between. The CDR3 spells CASSGPTVGGHSDTQYF. In nucleotides, the CDR3 is TGCGCCAGCAGCGGCCCCACGGTGGGGGGGCACTCAGATACGCAGTATTTT.

V gene TRBV12-3 or TRBV12-4 combines with J gene TRBJ1-2; D not resolved. V gave up 4 bases and J gave up 8 bases, with 17 bases separating them. CDR3 length: 14 residues. For the CDR3, the DNA is TGTGCCAGCAGTTCAAGGTCGGAGAGGGAGGGCTACACCTTC. This sequence encodes CASSSRSEREGYTF.

The CDR3 region has the DNA TGTGCCAGCAGTTACGGCGGAGGGGGCCCCTACGAGCAGTACTTC. Amino acid sequence: CASSYGGGGPYEQYF. The chain joins TRBV6-5 to TRBJ2-7, with TRBD1 as a possible D gene (7 bases). V was clipped by 2 bases and J by 2 bases, with 13 bases between them. This CDR3 has 15 amino acids. Germline V gene sequence: CDR1 MNHEY, CDR2 SVGAGI.

This chain connects TRBV20-1 to TRBJ1-2; D ambiguous. This CDR3 is built from 12 residues. CDR1 DFQATT and CDR2 SNEGSKA come from the germline V gene (reference sequence). V was clipped by 3 bases and J by 2 bases, with 7 bases between them. The CDR3 DNA reads TGCAGTGCTAGGTCACGGAACTATGGCTACACCTTC. Protein sequence: CSARSRNYGYTF.

This clonotype was observed a handful of times. The chain carries TRBV4-2 and TRBJ1-2, with a weak D call TRBD1 (5 bases). The germline V gene has CDR1 LGHNA and CDR2 YNFKEQ. V lost 4 bases to trimming and J lost 8 bases, with 17 bases between them. CDR3 size: 14 residues. Here the CDR3 DNA reads TGTGCCAGCAGCCCGATGGGGGGTACTGTGGGCTACACCTTC. Translated, it gives CASSPMGGTVGYTF.

The chain joins TRBV9 to TRBJ1-2, with TRBD1 as a possible D gene (5 bases). Germline CDR1 SGDLS, CDR2 YYNGEE. The CDR3 spans 13 residues. V lost 6 bases and J lost 0, with 9 bases in between. For the CDR3, the DNA is TGTGCCAGCAAGGGGCTTTCTAACTATGGCTACACCTTC. It specifies CASKGLSNYGYTF.

This clonotype appeared many times. This chain links TRBV7-2 with TRBJ1-5, with D hard to call. The CDR3 length is 12 residues. Germline V gene data show CDR1 as SGHTA and CDR2 as FQGNSA. Trimming left V 5 bases short and J 3 bases short, with 5 bases between. The CDR3: CASSTYNQPQHF. CDR3 bases: TGTGCCAGCAGCACCTACAATCAGCCCCAGCATTTT. The full variable domain, rest sourced from reference TRBV7-2 and TRBJ1-5, is GAGVSQSPSNKVTEKGKDVELRCDPISGHTALYWYRQSLGQGLEFLIYFQGNSAPDKSGLPSDRFSAERTGGSVSTLTIQRTQQEDSAVYLCASSTYNQPQHFGDGTRLSIL.

This clonotype has just a few counts. The rearrangement uses TRBV7-9 and TRBJ2-3, with 8 nucleotides matching TRBD2. The CDR3 extends over 12 amino acids. Germline lookup yields CDR1 SEHNR and CDR2 FQNEAQ (reference sequence). V trimming: 11 bases; J trimming: 8 bases; junction bases outside the gene matches: 9. The CDR3 DNA follows: TGTGCCGCTCGGGGGGGGCATGGTACGCAGTATTTT. It is translated as CAARGGHGTQYF.

J is TRBJ2-1 and V is TRBV10-3; tentative D call: TRBD2 (6 bases). From germline, CDR1 is ENHRY and CDR2 SYGVKD. The CDR3 sequence is 12 residues long. V was clipped by 2 bases and J by 11 bases, with 10 bases between them. CDR3 residues: CAISEKAGKQFF. The CDR3 DNA sequence: TGTGCCATCAGTGAGAAGGCGGGGAAGCAGTTCTTC.

This clonotype has just a few counts. The CDR3 region has the DNA TGCGCCAGCAGCATACCGACAGGTTTGAATGAAAAACTGTTTTTT. This translates into CASSIPTGLNEKLFF. The rearrangement links TRBV4-1 to TRBJ1-4; a possible D gene is TRBD1 (6 bases). This CDR3 region has 15 residues. The V gene lost 5 bases and the J gene lost 5 bases, with 15 bases spanning the gap. CDR1 is MGHRA and CDR2 is YSYEKL in the germline V gene.

This clonotype turned up a few times. The genes are TRBV5-4 and TRBJ2-3; D ambiguous. This CDR3 has 14 amino acids. Deletions cut 7 bases from V and 0 bases from J, with 12 bases between. The germline gives CDR1 SGHNT, CDR2 YYREEE (reference sequence). The CDR3 nucleotides are TGTGCCAGCCTCGACCGTGCAAGCACAGATACGCAGTATTTT. It encodes CASLDRASTDTQYF.

The chain couples TRBV4-1 to TRBJ1-5, with TRBD1 matching over 9 bases. Germline assignment: CDR1 MGHRA and CDR2 YSYEKL. CDR3 size: 18 residues. V shed 4 bases and J 2 bases; nucleotides not matched to a gene: 12. CDR3 amino acids: CASSPPPGQGFGNQPQHF. CDR3 DNA: TGCGCCAGCAGCCCGCCCCCAGGACAGGGGTTCGGCAATCAGCCCCAGCATTTT.

V is TRBV7-2 and J is TRBJ1-2; TRBD1 agrees at 7 bases. This CDR3 has 14 amino acids. The junction had 7 bases not matched to a gene; V was cut back by 5 bases and J by 4 bases. Germline assignment: CDR1 SGHTA and CDR2 FQGNSA. The CDR3 loop reads CASSDRVSGYGYTF. The CDR3 bases are TGTGCCAGCAGCGACAGGGTTTCGGGCTATGGCTACACCTTC.

V is TRBV16 and J is TRBJ1-2; the match to TRBD1 covers 7 bases. The CDR3 has 19 residues. Trimming cost V 5 bases and J 3 bases; bases outside gene matches: 21. Per the germline V gene, CDR1 is KGHSY and CDR2 is FQNENV. This CDR3 reads CASSLSPHRGGLPDYGYTF. Here the CDR3 DNA reads TGTGCCAGCAGCTTATCCCCCCACAGAGGGGGCCTCCCGGACTATGGCTACACCTTC.

This chain connects TRBV7-9 to TRBJ2-1; D ambiguous. Germline loops: CDR1 SEHNR, CDR2 FQNEAQ (reference sequence). The CDR3 length is 16 residues. Trimming pared 4 bases from V and 4 bases from J, leaving 17 bases between. CDR3 sequence (DNA): TGTGCCAGCAGCTCACTCGACCAGCTTAGGTACAATGAGCAGTTCTTC. Protein: CASSSLDQLRYNEQFF.